This entry describes one T cell receptor (beta chain). The antigen is unknown. Time point of the sample: week 11, during vaccination. Vaccination comprised doses that each held 300 ug of mutant IDH1 20-mer peptide, plus topical imiquimod. Donor diagnoses consisted of new WHO grade 3 or 4 IDH1-mutant, ATRX-lost astrocytomas. This sample is part of a study of a mutant IDH1 vaccine in newly diagnosed glioma. At the level of the study: Vaccinations were initiated 4-6 weeks following radiotherapy alone, or were given together with temozolomide cycles. Treated patients were about 60% male, about 38% female, mean age approximately 42 years.

TCRdb's copy holds only in-frame clones and misses some; the assay was immunoSEQ multiplex PCR. Seen here are tens of thousands of clones, approximately 84% observed once, and the top ten hold 9% to 10%. Trimming cost V 1 base and J 4 bases; bases outside gene matches: 3. The CDR3 extends over 15 amino acids. Germline V gene lookup returns CDR1 SEHNR and CDR2 FQNEAQ (reference sequence). The receptor comes from a woman in her forties or fifties with glioma. Sequenced here: PBMCs, sampled from a glioma patient whose treatment included an IDH1 peptide vaccine. The chain has TRBV7-9 and TRBJ2-5; 10 nucleotides align to TRBD2. CDR3 bases: TGTGCCAGCAGCTTAGGAGCGGGGGGGGGAGAGACCCAGTACTTC. Translating gives CASSLGAGGGETQYF.